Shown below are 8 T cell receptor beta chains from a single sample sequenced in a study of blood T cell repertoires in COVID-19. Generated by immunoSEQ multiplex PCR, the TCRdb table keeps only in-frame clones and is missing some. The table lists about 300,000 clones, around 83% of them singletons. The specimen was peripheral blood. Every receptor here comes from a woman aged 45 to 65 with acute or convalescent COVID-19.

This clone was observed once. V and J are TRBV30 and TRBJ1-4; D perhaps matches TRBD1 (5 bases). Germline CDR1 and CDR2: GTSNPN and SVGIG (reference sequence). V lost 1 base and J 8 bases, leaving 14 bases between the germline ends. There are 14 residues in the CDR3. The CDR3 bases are TGTGCCTGGAGTGGGGGGGGTGACGTAGAAAAACTGTTTTTT. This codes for CAWSGGGDVEKLFF.

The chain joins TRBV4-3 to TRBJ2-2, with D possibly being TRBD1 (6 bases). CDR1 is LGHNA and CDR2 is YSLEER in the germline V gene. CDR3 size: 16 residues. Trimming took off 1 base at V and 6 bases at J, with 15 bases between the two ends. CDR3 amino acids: CASSQVSFEGAGELFF. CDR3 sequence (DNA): TGCGCCAGCAGCCAAGTTTCATTTGAGGGGGCCGGGGAGCTGTTTTTT.

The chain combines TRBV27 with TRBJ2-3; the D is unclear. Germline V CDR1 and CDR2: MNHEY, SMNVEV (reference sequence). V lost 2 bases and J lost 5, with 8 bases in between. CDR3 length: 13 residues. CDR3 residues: CASSLHPRDTQYF. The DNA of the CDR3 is TGTGCCAGCAGTTTACATCCCAGAGATACGCAGTATTTT.

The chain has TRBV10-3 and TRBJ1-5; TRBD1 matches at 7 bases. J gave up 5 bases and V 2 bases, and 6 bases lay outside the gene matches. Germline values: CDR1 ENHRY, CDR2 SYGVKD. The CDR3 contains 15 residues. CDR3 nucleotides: TGTGCCATCAGTGAGACCGACAGGGCGGATCAGCCCCAGCATTTT. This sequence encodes CAISETDRADQPQHF.

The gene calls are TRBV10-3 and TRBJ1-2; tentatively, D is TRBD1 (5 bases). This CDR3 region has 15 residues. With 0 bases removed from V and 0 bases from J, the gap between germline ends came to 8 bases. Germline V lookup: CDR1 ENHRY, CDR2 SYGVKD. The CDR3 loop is CAISESDSPNYGYTF. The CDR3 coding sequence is TGTGCCATCAGTGAGTCAGACAGTCCTAACTATGGCTACACCTTC.

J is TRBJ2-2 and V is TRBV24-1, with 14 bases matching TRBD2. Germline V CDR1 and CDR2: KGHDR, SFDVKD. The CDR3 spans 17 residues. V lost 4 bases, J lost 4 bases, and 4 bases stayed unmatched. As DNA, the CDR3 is TGTGCCACCAGTGAGGGACTAGCGGGAGTAGGCACCGGGGAGCTGTTTTTT. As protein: CATSEGLAGVGTGELFF.

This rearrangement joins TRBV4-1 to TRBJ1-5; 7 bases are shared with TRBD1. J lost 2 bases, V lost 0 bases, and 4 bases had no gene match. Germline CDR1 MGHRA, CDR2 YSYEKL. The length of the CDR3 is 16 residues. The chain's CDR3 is CASSQEEGAGNQPQHF. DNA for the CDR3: TGCGCCAGCAGCCAAGAGGAGGGGGCGGGCAATCAGCCCCAGCATTTT.

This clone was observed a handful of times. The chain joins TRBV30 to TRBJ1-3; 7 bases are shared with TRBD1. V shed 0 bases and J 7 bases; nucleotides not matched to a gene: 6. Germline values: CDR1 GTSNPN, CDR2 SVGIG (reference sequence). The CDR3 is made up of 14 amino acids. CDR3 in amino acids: CAWSVGGVRNTIYF. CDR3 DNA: TGTGCCTGGAGTGTAGGGGGCGTACGGAACACCATATATTTT.